The clone carrying this T cell receptor beta chain was counted ten times or more. Its antigen is as yet unknown. The CDR3 extends over 13 amino acids. V was shortened by 1 base and J by 6 bases, with 13 bases between the two germline ends. The germline CDR1 and CDR2 sequences are DFQATT and SNEGSKA (reference sequence). This sample is drawn from a study of T cells in Graves' hyperthyroidism and ophthalmopathy. Study findings and constraints: With a median lead of approximately 6 months before onset, the model predicted ophthalmopathy.

Used for diagnoses were clinical symptoms, serum thyroxine and TRAb, thyroid ultrasound and orbital computed tomography. Amplification of TCR beta CDR3 regions was performed using RNA transcripts as template. With the HTBI primer set, the TCR CDR3 went through a first round of RT-PCR. One entry per CDR3 protein results from TCRdb running MiXCR on the multiplex PCR reads. The sample has 800,000 or so distinct CDR3 sequences; 38% are singletons. Input material: blood. The sequence was collected from a young man with Graves' hyperthyroidism. This chain links TRBV20-1 with TRBJ2-7; maybe TRBD1 (5 bases). CDR3 in amino acids: CSARGPGSVEQYF. The CDR3 nucleotides read TGCAGTGCTAGAGGGCCAGGGTCTGTCGAGCAGTACTTC.